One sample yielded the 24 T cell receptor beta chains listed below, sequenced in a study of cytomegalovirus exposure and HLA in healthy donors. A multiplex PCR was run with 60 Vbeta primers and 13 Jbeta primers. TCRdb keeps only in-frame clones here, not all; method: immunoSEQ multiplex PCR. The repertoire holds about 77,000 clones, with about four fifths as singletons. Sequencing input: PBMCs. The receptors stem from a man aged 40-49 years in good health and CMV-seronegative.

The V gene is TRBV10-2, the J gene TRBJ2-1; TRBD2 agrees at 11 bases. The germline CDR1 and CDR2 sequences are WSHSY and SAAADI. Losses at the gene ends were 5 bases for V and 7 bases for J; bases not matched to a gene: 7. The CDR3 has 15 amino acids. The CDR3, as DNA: TGCGCCAGCAGTTCTAGCGGGGGGCCCGGGAATGAGCAGTTCTTC. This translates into CASSSSGGPGNEQFF.

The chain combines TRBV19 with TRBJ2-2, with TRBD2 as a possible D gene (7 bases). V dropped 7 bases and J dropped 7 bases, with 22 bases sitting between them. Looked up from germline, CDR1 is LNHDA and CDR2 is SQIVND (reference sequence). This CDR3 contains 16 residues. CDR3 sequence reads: CASTTKGGVKVGELFF. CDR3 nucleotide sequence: TGTGCCAGTACCACCAAGGGGGGGGTGAAGGTCGGGGAGCTGTTTTTT.

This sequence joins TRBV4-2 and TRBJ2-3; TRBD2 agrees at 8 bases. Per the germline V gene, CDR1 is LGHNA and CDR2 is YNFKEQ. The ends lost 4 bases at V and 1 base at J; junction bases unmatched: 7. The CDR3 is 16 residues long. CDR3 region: CASSPLGSGGTDTQYF. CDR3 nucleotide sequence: TGTGCCAGCAGCCCTCTTGGTAGCGGGGGCACAGATACGCAGTATTTT.

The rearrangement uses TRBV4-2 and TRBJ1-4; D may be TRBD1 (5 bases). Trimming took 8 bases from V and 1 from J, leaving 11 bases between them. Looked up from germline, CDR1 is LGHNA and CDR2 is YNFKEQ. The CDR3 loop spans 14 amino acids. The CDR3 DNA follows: TGTGCCAGCCTCCAGGGCGGAACTAATGAAAAACTGTTTTTT. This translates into CASLQGGTNEKLFF.

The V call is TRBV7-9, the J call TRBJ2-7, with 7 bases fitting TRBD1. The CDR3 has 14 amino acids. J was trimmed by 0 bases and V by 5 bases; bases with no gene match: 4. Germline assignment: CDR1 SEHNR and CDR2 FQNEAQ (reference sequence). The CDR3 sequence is CASSPRTGSYEQYF. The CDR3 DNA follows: TGTGCCAGCAGCCCCCGGACAGGCTCCTACGAGCAGTACTTC.

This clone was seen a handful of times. Here the CDR3 reads CASSYRTLNTGELFF. The CDR3, as DNA: TGTGCCAGTAGTTACCGTACATTGAACACCGGGGAGCTGTTTTTT. This chain joins TRBV19 and TRBJ2-2, with D unresolved. This CDR3 region has 15 residues. In germline, CDR1 is LNHDA, CDR2 SQIVND (reference sequence). Trimming removed 5 bases at V and 1 base at J, with 11 bases between.

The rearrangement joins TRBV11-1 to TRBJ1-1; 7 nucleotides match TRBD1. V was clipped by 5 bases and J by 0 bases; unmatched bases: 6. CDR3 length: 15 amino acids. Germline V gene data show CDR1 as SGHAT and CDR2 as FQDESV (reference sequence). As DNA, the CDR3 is TGTGCCAGCAGCAGAGGAGGGACAGTGAACACTGAAGCTTTCTTT. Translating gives CASSRGGTVNTEAFF.

The CDR3 DNA reads as TGTGCCAGCAGCCAAGCGGGGACCCGGGGCACAGATACGCAGTATTTT. It codes for CASSQAGTRGTDTQYF. The chain has TRBV28 and TRBJ2-3; 7 positions match TRBD2. The V gene's germline CDR1 is MDHEN and CDR2 SYDVKM. Trimming took 6 bases from V and 1 from J; bases not matched to a gene: 10. The CDR3 consists of 16 residues.

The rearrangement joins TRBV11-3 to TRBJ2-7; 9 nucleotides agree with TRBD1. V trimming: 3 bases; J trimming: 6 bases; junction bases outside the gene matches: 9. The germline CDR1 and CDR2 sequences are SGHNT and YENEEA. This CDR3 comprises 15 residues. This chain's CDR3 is CASSLSGQGTVEQYF. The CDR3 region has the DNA TGTGCCAGCAGCTTGTCGGGACAGGGAACTGTCGAGCAGTACTTC.

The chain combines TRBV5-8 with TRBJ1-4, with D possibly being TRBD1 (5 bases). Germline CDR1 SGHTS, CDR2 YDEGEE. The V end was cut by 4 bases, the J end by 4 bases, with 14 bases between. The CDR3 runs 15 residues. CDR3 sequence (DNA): TGTGCCAGCAGCCCCAGGGTGTTGGGTAATGAAAAACTGTTTTTT. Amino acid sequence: CASSPRVLGNEKLFF.

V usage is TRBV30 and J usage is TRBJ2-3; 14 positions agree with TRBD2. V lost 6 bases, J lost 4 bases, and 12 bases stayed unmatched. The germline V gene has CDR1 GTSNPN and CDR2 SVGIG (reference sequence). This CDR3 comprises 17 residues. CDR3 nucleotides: TGTGCCTGTTCAGGGCAGACTAGCGGGGGGGGTGCAGATACGCAGTATTTT. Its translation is CACSGQTSGGGADTQYF. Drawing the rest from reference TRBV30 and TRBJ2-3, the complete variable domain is SQTIHQWPATLVQPVGSPLSLECTVEGTSNPNLYWYRQAAGRGLQLLFYSVGIGQISSEVPQNLSASRPQDRQFILSSKKLLLSDSGFYLCACSGQTSGGGADTQYFGPGTRLTVL.

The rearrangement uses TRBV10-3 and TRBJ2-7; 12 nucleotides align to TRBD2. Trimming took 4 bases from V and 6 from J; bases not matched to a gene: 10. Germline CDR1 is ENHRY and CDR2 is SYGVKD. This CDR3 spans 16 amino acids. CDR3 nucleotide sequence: TGTGCCATCAGTGGAACCCTAGCGGGGGGGCGGGGCGAGCAGTACTTC. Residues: CAISGTLAGGRGEQYF.

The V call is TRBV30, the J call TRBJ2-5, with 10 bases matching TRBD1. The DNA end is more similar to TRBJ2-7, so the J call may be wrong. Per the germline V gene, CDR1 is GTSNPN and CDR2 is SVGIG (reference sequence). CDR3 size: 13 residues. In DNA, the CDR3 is TGTGCCTGGAGTCGGACAGGGGGTGTCGAGCAGTACTTC. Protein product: CAWSRTGGVEQYF.

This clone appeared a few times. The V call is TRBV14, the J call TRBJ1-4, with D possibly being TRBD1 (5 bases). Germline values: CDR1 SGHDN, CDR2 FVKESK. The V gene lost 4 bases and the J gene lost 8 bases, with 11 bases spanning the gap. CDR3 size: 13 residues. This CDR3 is CASSLRGGEKLFF. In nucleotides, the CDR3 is TGTGCCAGCAGCCTACGTGGGGGGGAAAAACTGTTTTTT.

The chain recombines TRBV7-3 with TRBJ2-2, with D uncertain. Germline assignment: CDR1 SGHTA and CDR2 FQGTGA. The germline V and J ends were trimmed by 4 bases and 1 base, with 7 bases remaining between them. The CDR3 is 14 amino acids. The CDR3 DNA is TGTGCCAGCAGCTCCTACGGGAACACCGGGGAGCTGTTTTTT. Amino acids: CASSSYGNTGELFF.

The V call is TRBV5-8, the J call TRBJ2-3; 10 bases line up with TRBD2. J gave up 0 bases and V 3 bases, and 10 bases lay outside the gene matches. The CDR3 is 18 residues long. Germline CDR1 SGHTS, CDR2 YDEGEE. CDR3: CASSSGASGGRSTDTQYF. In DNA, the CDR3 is TGTGCCAGCAGCTCCGGGGCTAGCGGGGGACGTAGCACAGATACGCAGTATTTT.

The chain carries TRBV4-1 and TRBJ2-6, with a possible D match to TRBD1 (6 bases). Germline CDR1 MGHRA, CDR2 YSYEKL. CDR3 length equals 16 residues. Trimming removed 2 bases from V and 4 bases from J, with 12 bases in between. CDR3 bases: TGCGCCAGCAGCCAACTTACAGGGTCAGGGGCCAACGTCCTGACTTTC. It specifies CASSQLTGSGANVLTF.

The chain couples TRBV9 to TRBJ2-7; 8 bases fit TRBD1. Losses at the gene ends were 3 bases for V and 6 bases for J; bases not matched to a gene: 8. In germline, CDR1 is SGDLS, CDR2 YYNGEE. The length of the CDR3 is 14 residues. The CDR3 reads CASSDRQGNAEQYF. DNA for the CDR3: TGTGCCAGCAGCGATCGACAGGGGAACGCCGAGCAGTACTTC.

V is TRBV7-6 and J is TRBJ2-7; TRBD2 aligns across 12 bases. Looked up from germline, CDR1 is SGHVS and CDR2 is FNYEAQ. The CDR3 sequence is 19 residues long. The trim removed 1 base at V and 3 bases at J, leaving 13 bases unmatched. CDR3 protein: CASSLGPSGGVEQNYEQYF. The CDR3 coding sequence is TGTGCCAGCAGCTTAGGGCCTAGCGGGGGGGTTGAACAGAACTACGAGCAGTACTTC.

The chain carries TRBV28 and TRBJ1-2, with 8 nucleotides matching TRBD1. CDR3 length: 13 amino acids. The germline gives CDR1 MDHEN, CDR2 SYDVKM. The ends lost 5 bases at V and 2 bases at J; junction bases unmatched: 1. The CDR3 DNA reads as TGTGCCAGCAGTCGACAGGGGAACTATGGCTACACCTTC. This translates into CASSRQGNYGYTF.

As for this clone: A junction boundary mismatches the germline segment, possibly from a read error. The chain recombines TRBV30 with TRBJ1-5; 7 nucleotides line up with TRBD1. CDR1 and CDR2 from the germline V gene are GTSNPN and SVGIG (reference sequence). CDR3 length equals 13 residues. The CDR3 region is CTWSETGNQPQHF. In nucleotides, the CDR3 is TGTACCTGGAGTGAGACAGGGAATCAGCCCCAGCATTTT.

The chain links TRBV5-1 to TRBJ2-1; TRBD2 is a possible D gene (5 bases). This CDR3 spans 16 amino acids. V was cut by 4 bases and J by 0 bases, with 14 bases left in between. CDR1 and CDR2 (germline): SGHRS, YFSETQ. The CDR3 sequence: CASSVLTGSSYNEQFF. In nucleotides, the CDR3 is TGCGCCAGCAGCGTCCTGACTGGGAGCTCCTACAATGAGCAGTTCTTC.

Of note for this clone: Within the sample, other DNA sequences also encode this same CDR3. CDR3 bases: TGTGCCAGCAGTCCTACAGGTCTCCGGAACACTGAAGCTTTCTTT. Protein sequence: CASSPTGLRNTEAFF. This chain joins TRBV6-5 and TRBJ1-1; possible D gene TRBD1, 5 bases. Trimming stripped 5 bases from V and 1 base from J, with 14 bases between. The germline gives CDR1 MNHEY, CDR2 SVGAGI. The CDR3 is 15 residues long.

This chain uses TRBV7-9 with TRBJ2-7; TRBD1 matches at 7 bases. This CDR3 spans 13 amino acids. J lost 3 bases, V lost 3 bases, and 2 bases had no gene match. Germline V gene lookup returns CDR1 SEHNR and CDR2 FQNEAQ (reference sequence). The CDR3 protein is CASSFSGGYEQYF. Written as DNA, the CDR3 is TGTGCCAGCAGCTTCTCAGGGGGCTACGAGCAGTACTTC.